One and the same sample provided the 22 T cell receptor beta chains below, sequenced in a study of cytomegalovirus exposure and HLA in healthy donors. Primers included in the PCR were 60 Vbeta and 13 Jbeta primers. Data came from immunoSEQ multiplex PCR; TCRdb stores just in-frame clones and leaves some out. Altogether about 98,000 clones are present, 80% to 90% being singletons, with the ten largest covering around 1.5%. Sequenced sample: PBMCs. The receptors here all came from a man between 40 and 49 years old in good health and CMV-seronegative.

The chain recombines TRBV6-5 with TRBJ1-3; D uncertain. This CDR3 is 13 amino acids long. Germline loops: CDR1 MNHEY, CDR2 SVGAGI. Between the trimmed V and J ends, which lost 7 bases and 0 bases, there was a span of 7 bases. CDR3 residues: CASIPGSGNTIYF. In nucleotides, the CDR3 is TGTGCCAGCATTCCAGGCTCTGGAAACACCATATATTTT.

The genes are TRBV27 and TRBJ2-7; no firm D call. Trimming shortened V by 5 bases and J by 0 bases, and 8 bases separated the two germline ends. CDR3 size: 13 residues. Germline CDR1 reads MNHEY; CDR2 reads SMNVEV (reference sequence). The CDR3 loop reads CASSPRSSYEQYF. The CDR3 nucleotides read TGTGCCAGCAGTCCGAGGAGCTCCTACGAGCAGTACTTC.

This rearrangement joins TRBV28 to TRBJ1-1; perhaps TRBD1 as D (5 bases). V lost 6 bases and J lost 4, with 12 bases in between. The V gene's germline CDR1 is MDHEN and CDR2 SYDVKM. CDR3 length: 13 amino acids. CDR3 region: CASSIQGGTEAFF. The CDR3, as DNA: TGTGCCAGCAGCATCCAGGGAGGCACTGAAGCTTTCTTT.

The chain is built from TRBV9 and TRBJ1-1; the D gene is possibly TRBD1 (6 bases). CDR3 size: 13 residues. Germline-derived CDR1 and CDR2 are SGDLS and YYNGEE. V lost 0 bases and J 11 bases, leaving 14 bases between the germline ends. This CDR3 reads CASSVGDISNAFF. CDR3 sequence (DNA): TGTGCCAGCAGCGTAGGGGACATCAGTAACGCTTTCTTT.

V usage is TRBV6-6 and J usage is TRBJ2-1; no reliable D call. The CDR3 contains 15 residues. CDR1 MNHNY and CDR2 SVGAGI come from the germline V gene (reference sequence). V was shortened by 4 bases and J by 6 bases, with 16 bases between the two germline ends. The CDR3 region has the DNA TGTGCCAGCAGTTTAAGTGTTACAGCTCCCAATGAGCAGTTCTTC. It codes for CASSLSVTAPNEQFF.

This clone came up once. The V and J genes are TRBV18 and TRBJ1-1, with D perhaps matching TRBD1 (6 bases). V lost 6 bases and J lost 1, with 12 bases in between. Germline CDR1 KGHSH, CDR2 LQKENI. The CDR3 has 14 amino acids. CDR3: CASSPRGGNTEAFF. DNA of the CDR3: TGTGCCAGCTCCCCGAGGGGGGGGAACACTGAAGCTTTCTTT. The entire variable domain, with the rest obtained from reference TRBV18 and TRBJ1-1, is as follows: NAGVMQNPRHLVRRRGQEARLRCSPMKGHSHVYWYRQLPEEGLKFMVYLQKENIIDESGMPKERFSAEFPKEGPSILRIQQVVRGDSAAYFCASSPRGGNTEAFFGQGTRLTVV.

The table lists this clone with a count of one. V gene TRBV9 combines with J gene TRBJ2-1; 8 bases are a match to TRBD1. Germline-derived CDR1 and CDR2 are SGDLS and YYNGEE. Trimming cost V 0 bases and J 6 bases; bases outside gene matches: 5. CDR3 length: 15 residues. CDR3: CASSVGQGLVNEQFF. The CDR3 coding sequence is TGTGCCAGCAGCGTAGGACAGGGGCTCGTCAATGAGCAGTTCTTC.

The CDR3 loop reads CASSTYGTNYGYTF. The DNA for the CDR3 is TGTGCCAGCAGCACGTACGGGACAAACTATGGCTACACCTTC. The chain combines TRBV7-2 with TRBJ1-2; D might be TRBD1 (6 bases). Germline-derived CDR1 and CDR2 are SGHTA and FQGNSA. This CDR3 has 14 residues. Between the trimmed V and J ends, which lost 5 bases and 2 bases, there was a span of 12 bases.

Notes on this clone: At one of its ends the junction is not consistent with the germline gene, which may arise from a read error. DNA for the CDR3: TGTGCCAGCAGCGTAGTCGCAGGGCCGGCAAGCGAGCTGTACTTC. It yields the protein CASSVVAGPASELYF. The gene calls are TRBV9 and TRBJ2-7, with D tentatively TRBD1 (5 bases). Germline assignment: CDR1 SGDLS and CDR2 YYNGEE. The CDR3 extends over 15 amino acids.

The chain carries TRBV5-1 and TRBJ1-2; 7 positions agree with TRBD1. The V segment lost 0 bases and the J segment 8 bases; nucleotides outside the gene matches: 4. CDR1 is SGHRS and CDR2 is YFSETQ in the germline V gene. This CDR3 region has 13 residues. The CDR3 loop is CASSLGQGDGYTF. The CDR3 region has the DNA TGCGCCAGCAGCTTGGGACAGGGCGACGGCTACACCTTC.

This chain links TRBV27 with TRBJ1-1; D gene ambiguous. Germline CDR1 MNHEY, CDR2 SMNVEV (reference sequence). Trimming shortened V by 3 bases and J by 0 bases, and 8 bases separated the two germline ends. This CDR3 has 14 residues. CDR3 sequence: CASSFRGMNTEAFF. CDR3 in DNA: TGTGCCAGCAGTTTCCGGGGAATGAACACTGAAGCTTTCTTT.

V usage is TRBV4-2 and J usage is TRBJ2-7, with TRBD1 identical over 7 bases. Germline CDR1 LGHNA, CDR2 YNFKEQ. Trimming at V came to 2 bases and at J to 1 base, leaving 8 bases not matched to a gene. CDR3 length: 16 residues. The CDR3 region is CASSQMTGSDSYEQYF. CDR3 DNA sequence: TGTGCCAGCAGCCAAATGACAGGGTCTGATTCCTACGAGCAGTACTTC.

The genes are TRBV5-4 and TRBJ2-7; TRBD2 matches 10 bases. This CDR3 contains 16 residues. The germline CDR1 and CDR2 sequences are SGHNT and YYREEE (reference sequence). V shed 0 bases, J shed 3 bases, and the junction held 6 bases outside the gene matches. Here the CDR3 reads CASSLGSSGGFYEQYF. CDR3 nucleotides: TGTGCCAGCAGCTTGGGTAGTAGCGGGGGGTTCTACGAGCAGTACTTC.

The chain joins TRBV29-1 to TRBJ2-3; 8 bases line up with TRBD2. The CDR3 runs 12 residues. Looked up from germline, CDR1 is SQVTM and CDR2 is ANQGSEA. V dropped 3 bases and J dropped 8; count of bases not matched to a gene: 4. Written as DNA, the CDR3 is TGCAGCGTTGATCCGGGGGGGGGTACGCAGTATTTT. Translation: CSVDPGGGTQYF.

The chain is built from TRBV9 and TRBJ1-1; D remains ambiguous. Trimming left V 2 bases short and J 5 bases short, with 10 bases between. The CDR3 loop spans 13 amino acids. Germline V gene lookup returns CDR1 SGDLS and CDR2 YYNGEE. CDR3 sequence reads: CASSVEGGTEAFF. CDR3 coding DNA: TGTGCCAGCAGCGTGGAGGGAGGGACTGAAGCTTTCTTT.

The chain uses TRBV5-6 and TRBJ2-7; 7 bases match TRBD2. There are 15 residues in the CDR3. The trim removed 2 bases at V and 2 bases at J, leaving 7 bases unmatched. From germline, CDR1 is SGHDT and CDR2 YYEEEE. The CDR3 region has the DNA TGTGCCAGCAGCTTCCTAGCGGTTTTTCCCTACGAGCAGTACTTC. This encodes CASSFLAVFPYEQYF.

DNA for the CDR3: TGTGCCAGCAGCTTACAGGGGCGGGAGCTGTTTTTT. The encoded protein is CASSLQGRELFF. The genes are TRBV7-9 and TRBJ2-2, with D perhaps TRBD1 (6 bases). Trimming stripped 2 bases from V and 9 bases from J, with 7 bases between. Germline CDR1 and CDR2: SEHNR and FQNEAQ (reference sequence). The CDR3 has 12 amino acids.

The chain employs TRBV6-1 and TRBJ2-1, with a tentative D call TRBD1 (5 bases). The germline V and J ends were trimmed by 6 bases and 0 bases, with 6 bases remaining between them. This CDR3 is 13 amino acids long. Germline V CDR1 and CDR2: MNHNS, SASEGT. Here the CDR3 reads CASSDSSYNEQFF. In DNA, the CDR3 is TGTGCCAGCAGCGACAGCTCCTACAATGAGCAGTTCTTC.

The gene calls are TRBV19 and TRBJ2-6; TRBD1 matches at 9 bases. The germline V gene has CDR1 LNHDA and CDR2 SQIVND (reference sequence). This CDR3 has 16 residues. The V gene end was trimmed by 6 bases and the J gene end by 0 bases; junction bases not matched to a gene: 3. In nucleotides, the CDR3 is TGTGCCAGTAGCACAGGGGGCCGCTCTGGGGCCAACGTCCTGACTTTC. Encoded protein: CASSTGGRSGANVLTF.

This clone occurred a few times. Given a far larger clone just one base away, this is likely a sequencing read error. J is TRBJ1-1 and V is TRBV5-6; 9 nucleotides align to TRBD1. Germline CDR1 and CDR2: SGHDT and YYEEEE. The CDR3 length is 14 residues. Trimming cost V 4 bases and J 5 bases; bases outside gene matches: 6. CDR3 amino acids: CASSRGQGRTEAFF. The CDR3 DNA sequence: TGTGCCAGCAGCCGGGGACAGGGTAGAACTGAAGCTTTCTTT.

This CDR3 is CSVKAGGLTDTQYF. CDR3 bases: TGCAGCGTGAAAGCGGGGGGCCTCACAGATACGCAGTATTTT. The chain links TRBV29-1 to TRBJ2-3, with TRBD2 matching over 9 bases. CDR1 is SQVTM, CDR2 ANQGSEA, per germline. The CDR3 length is 14 residues. The ends lost 6 bases at V and 2 bases at J; junction bases unmatched: 6.

This clone has more than one count but fewer than ten. The V gene is TRBV28, the J gene TRBJ2-1, with 12 bases fitting TRBD2. The CDR3 totals 14 residues. J lost 9 bases, V lost 5 bases, and 5 bases had no gene match. Germline CDR1 and CDR2: MDHEN and SYDVKM. CDR3 sequence (DNA): TGTGCCAGCAGTCAACTAGCGGGGGGAGGTGAGCAGTTCTTC. This codes for CASSQLAGGGEQFF.